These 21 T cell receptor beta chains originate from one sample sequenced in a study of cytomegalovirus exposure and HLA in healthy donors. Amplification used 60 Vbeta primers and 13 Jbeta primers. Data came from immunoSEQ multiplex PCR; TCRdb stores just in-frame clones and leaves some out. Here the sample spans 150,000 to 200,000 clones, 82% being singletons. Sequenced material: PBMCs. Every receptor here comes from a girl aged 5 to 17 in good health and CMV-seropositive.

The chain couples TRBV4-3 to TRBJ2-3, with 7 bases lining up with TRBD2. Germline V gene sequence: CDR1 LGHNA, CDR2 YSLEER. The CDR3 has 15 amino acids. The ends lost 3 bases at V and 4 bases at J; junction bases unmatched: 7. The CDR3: CASSQGGSLADTQYF. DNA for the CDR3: TGCGCCAGCAGCCAGGGGGGGAGCCTGGCAGATACGCAGTATTTT.

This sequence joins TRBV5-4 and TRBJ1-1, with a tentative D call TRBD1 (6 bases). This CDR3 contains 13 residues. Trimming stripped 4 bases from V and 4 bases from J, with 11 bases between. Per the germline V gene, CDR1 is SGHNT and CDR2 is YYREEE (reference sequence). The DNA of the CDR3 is TGTGCCAGCAGCATACAGGGCGGCACTGAAGCTTTCTTT. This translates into CASSIQGGTEAFF.

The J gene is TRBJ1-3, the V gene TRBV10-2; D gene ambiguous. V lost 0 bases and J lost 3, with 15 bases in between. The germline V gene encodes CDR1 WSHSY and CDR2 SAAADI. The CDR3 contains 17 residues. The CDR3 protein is CASSESLSRELGNTIYF. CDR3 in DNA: TGCGCCAGCAGTGAGTCGCTCTCTCGGGAACTTGGAAACACCATATATTTT.

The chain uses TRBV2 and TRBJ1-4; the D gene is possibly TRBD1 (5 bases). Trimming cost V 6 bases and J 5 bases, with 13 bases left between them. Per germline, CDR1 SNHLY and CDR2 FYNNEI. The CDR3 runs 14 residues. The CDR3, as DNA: TGTGCCAGCAGAGACGGACGGGGGAATGAAAAACTGTTTTTT. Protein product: CASRDGRGNEKLFF.

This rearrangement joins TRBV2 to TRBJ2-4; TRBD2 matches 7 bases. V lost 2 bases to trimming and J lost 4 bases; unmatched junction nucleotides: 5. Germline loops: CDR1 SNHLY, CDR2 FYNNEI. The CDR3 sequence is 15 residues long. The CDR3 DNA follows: TGTGCCAGCAGTGAAATGCGGGAGTTGAAAAACATTCAGTACTTC. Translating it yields CASSEMRELKNIQYF.

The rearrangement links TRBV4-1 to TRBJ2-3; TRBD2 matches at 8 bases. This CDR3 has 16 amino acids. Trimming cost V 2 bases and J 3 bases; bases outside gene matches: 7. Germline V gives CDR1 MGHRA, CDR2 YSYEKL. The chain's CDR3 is CASSQLGGRSTDTQYF. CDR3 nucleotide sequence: TGCGCCAGCAGCCAACTTGGCGGGAGGTCAACAGATACGCAGTATTTT.

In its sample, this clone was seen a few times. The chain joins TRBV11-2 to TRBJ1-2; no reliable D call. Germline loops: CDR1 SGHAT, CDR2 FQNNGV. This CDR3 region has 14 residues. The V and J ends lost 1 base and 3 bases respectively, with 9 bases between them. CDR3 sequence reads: CASSLGPGDYGYTF. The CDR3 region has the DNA TGTGCCAGCAGCTTAGGCCCCGGGGACTATGGCTACACCTTC.

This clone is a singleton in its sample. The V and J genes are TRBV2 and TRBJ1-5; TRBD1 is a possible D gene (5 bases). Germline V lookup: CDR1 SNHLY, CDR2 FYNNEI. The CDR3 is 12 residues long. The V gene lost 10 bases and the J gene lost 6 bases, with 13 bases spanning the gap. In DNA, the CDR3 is TGTGCCACTCAGGGACTAGGTCAGCCCCAGCATTTT. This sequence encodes CATQGLGQPQHF.

The CDR3 loop is CASSIGQGGVAFF. The CDR3 nucleotides read TGTGCCAGCAGTATCGGACAGGGCGGTGTAGCTTTCTTT. The rearrangement links TRBV28 to TRBJ1-1, with 8 nucleotides matching TRBD1. Per the germline V gene, CDR1 is MDHEN and CDR2 is SYDVKM. V dropped 5 bases and J dropped 10; count of bases not matched to a gene: 9. The CDR3 extends over 13 amino acids.

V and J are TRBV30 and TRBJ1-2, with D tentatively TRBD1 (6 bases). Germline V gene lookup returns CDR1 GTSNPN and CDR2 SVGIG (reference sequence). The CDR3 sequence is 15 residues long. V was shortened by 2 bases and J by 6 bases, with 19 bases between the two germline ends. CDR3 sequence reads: CAWSFKDRRSDGYTF. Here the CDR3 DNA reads TGTGCCTGGAGTTTTAAAGACAGGAGATCGGATGGCTACACCTTC. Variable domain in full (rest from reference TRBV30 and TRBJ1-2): SQTIHQWPATLVQPVGSPLSLECTVEGTSNPNLYWYRQAAGRGLQLLFYSVGIGQISSEVPQNLSASRPQDRQFILSSKKLLLSDSGFYLCAWSFKDRRSDGYTFGSGTRLTVV.

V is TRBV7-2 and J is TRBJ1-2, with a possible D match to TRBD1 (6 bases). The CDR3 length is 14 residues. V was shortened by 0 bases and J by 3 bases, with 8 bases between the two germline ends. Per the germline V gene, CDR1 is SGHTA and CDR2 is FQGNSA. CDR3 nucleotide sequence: TGTGCCAGCAGCTTAGCCCCAGGGGACTATGGCTACACCTTC. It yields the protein CASSLAPGDYGYTF.

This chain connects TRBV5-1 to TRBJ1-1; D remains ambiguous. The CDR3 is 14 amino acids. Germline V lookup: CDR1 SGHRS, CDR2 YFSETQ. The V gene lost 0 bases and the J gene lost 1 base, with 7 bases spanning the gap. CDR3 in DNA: TGCGCCAGCAGCTTGGCTGAGGAGAACACTGAAGCTTTCTTT. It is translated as CASSLAEENTEAFF.

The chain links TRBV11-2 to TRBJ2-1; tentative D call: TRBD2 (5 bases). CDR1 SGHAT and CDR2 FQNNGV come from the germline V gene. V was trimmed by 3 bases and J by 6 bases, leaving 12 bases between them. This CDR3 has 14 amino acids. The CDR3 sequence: CASSFGLAANEQFF. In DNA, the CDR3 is TGTGCCAGCAGCTTCGGCCTAGCAGCCAATGAGCAGTTCTTC. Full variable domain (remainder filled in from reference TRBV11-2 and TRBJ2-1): EAGVAQSPRYKIIEKRQSVAFWCNPISGHATLYWYQQILGQGPKLLIQFQNNGVVDDSQLPKDRFSAERLKGVDSTLKIQPAKLEDSAVYLCASSFGLAANEQFFGPGTRLTVL.

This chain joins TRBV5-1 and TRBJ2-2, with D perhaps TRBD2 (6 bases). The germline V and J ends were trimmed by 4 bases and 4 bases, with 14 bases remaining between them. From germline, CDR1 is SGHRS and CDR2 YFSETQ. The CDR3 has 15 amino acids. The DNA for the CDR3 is TGCGCCAGCAGCCCCGGTGGGGGGTCCACCGGGGAGCTGTTTTTT. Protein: CASSPGGGSTGELFF.

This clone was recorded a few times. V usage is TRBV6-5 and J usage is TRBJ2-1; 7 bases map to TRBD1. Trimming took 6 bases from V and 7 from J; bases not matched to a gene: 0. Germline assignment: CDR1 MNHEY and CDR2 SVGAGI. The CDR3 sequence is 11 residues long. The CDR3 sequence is CASSRGNEQFF. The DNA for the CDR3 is TGTGCCAGCAGCAGGGGGAATGAGCAGTTCTTC.

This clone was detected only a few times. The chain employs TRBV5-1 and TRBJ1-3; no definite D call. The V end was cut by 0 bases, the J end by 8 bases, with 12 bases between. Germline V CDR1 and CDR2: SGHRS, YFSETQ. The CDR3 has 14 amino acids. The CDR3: CASSLGGGVDTIYF. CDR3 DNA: TGCGCCAGCAGCTTGGGCGGAGGAGTGGACACCATATATTTT.

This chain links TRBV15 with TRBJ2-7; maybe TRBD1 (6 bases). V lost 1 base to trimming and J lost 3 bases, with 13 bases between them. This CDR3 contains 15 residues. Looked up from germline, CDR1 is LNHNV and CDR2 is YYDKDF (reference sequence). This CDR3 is CATSRGPSGVYEQYF. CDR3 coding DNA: TGTGCCACCAGCAGAGGTCCCTCAGGGGTCTACGAGCAGTACTTC.

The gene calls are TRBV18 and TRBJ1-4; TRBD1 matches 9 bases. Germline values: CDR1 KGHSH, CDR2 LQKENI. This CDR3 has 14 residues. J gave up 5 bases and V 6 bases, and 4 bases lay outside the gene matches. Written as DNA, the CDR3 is TGTGCCAGCTCGGCCGGGACAGGGAATGAAAAACTGTTTTTT. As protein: CASSAGTGNEKLFF.

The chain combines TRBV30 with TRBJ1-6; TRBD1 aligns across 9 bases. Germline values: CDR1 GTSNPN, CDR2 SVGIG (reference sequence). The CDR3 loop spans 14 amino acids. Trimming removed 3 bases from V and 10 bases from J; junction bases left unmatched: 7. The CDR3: CAWSPTGGNSPLHF. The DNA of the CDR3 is TGTGCCTGGAGCCCAACAGGGGGCAACTCACCCCTCCACTTT.

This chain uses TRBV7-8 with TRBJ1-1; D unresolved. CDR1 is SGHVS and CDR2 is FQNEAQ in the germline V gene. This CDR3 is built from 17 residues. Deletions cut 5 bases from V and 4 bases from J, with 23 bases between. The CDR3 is CASSPGEGQGRTTEAFF. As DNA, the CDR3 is TGTGCCAGCAGCCCCGGGGAGGGTCAAGGTCGTACCACTGAAGCTTTCTTT. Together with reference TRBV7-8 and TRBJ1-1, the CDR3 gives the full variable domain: GAGVSQSPRYKVAKRGQDVALRCDPISGHVSLFWYQQALGQGPEFLTYFQNEAQLDKSGLPSDRFFAERPEGSVSTLKIQRTQQEDSAVYLCASSPGEGQGRTTEAFFGQGTRLTVV.

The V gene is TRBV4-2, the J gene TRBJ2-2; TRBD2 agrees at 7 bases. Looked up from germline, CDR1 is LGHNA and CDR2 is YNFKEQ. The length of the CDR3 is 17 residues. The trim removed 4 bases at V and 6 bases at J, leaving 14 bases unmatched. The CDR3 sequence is CASSRQAGPAGPGELFF. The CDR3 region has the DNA TGTGCCAGCAGCCGTCAAGCCGGACCAGCGGGACCCGGGGAGCTGTTTTTT.